The rows below give T cell receptor beta chains drawn from one sample of a study of persistence of HIV-infected CD4 T cells. Using immunoSEQ multiplex PCR, the repertoire was profiled, and TCRdb retains in-frame clones only, with some absent. The sample includes just under 20,000 clones, around 78% of them seen just once. The antigens these receptors bind are not known. This specimen was CD4+ T cells sorted from PBMCs after approximately 19-hour stimulation, taken from a patient who received antiretroviral therapy. These receptors were obtained from an adult man with HIV who was CMV-seropositive. The CDR3 runs from the conserved cysteine through the conserved F or W. The order of the fields is D gene, J gene, V gene, CDR3 protein. A D gene is named only where the DNA matches it firmly.

>-|TRBJ1-2|TRBV6-2/TRBV6-3
CASSYARLRAYGYTF
>-|TRBJ2-3|TRBV29-1
CSVVQGPDTQYF
>TRBD1|TRBJ2-2|TRBV9
CASSVDRGAGELFF
>-|TRBJ2-6|TRBV28
CASSQGSGANVLTF
>TRBD1|TRBJ1-1|TRBV7-2
CASSLSQGALNTEAFF
>TRBD1|TRBJ2-6|TRBV19
CASTPGQSSGANVLTF
>-|TRBJ1-4|TRBV6-6
CASSSGPHNEKLFF
>-|TRBJ1-5|TRBV4-1
CASSQDGPPPQHF
>-|TRBJ2-1|TRBV28
CASTKGGNYNEQFF
>-|TRBJ1-6|TRBV6-5
CASRDTGTYNSPLHF
>-|TRBJ2-4|TRBV18
CASSPRRGENIQYF
>-|TRBJ1-3|TRBV28
CASSTSGNTIYF
>-|TRBJ1-2|TRBV12-3/TRBV12-4
CASSDRGGYTF
>-|TRBJ2-7|TRBV2
CASSTRGGSSYEQYF
>-|TRBJ1-5|TRBV27
CASSLSRGGGQPQHF
>-|TRBJ1-1|TRBV10-1
CASSDTRDKGEAFF